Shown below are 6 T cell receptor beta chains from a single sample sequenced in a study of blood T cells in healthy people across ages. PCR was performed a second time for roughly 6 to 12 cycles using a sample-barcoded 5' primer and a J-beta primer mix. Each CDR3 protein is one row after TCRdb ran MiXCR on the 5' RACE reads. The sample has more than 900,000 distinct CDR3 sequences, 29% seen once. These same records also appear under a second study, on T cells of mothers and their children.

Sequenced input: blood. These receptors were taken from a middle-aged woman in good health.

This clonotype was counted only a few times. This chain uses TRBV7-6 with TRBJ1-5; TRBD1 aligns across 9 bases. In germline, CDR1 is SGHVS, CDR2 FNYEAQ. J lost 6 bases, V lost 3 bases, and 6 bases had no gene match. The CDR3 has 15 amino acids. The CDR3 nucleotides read TGTGCCAGCAGCTTGGGGACAGGGTTCAGTCAGCCCCAGCATTTT. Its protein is CASSLGTGFSQPQHF.

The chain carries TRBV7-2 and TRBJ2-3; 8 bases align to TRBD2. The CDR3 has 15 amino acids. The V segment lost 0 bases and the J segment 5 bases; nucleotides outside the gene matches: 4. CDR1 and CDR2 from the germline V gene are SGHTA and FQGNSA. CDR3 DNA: TGTGCCAGCAGCTTAGCACTAGCGGAGGGAGATACGCAGTATTTT. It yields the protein CASSLALAEGDTQYF. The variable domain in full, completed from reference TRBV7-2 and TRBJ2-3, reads GAGVSQSPSNKVTEKGKDVELRCDPISGHTALYWYRQSLGQGLEFLIYFQGNSAPDKSGLPSDRFSAERTGGSVSTLTIQRTQQEDSAVYLCASSLALAEGDTQYFGPGTRLTVL.

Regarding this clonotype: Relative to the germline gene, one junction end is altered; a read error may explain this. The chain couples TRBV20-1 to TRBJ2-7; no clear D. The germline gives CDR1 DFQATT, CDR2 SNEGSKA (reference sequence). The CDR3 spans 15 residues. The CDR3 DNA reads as TGCGGTGCTAGAGATCCAGACCTTAGCTCCTACGAGCAGTACTTC. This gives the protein CGARDPDLSSYEQYF.

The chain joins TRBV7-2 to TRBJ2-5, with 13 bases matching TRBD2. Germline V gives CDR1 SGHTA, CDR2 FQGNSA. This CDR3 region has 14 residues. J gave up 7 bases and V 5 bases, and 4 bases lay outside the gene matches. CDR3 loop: CASSITSGGATQYF. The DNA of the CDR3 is TGTGCCAGCAGCATTACTAGCGGGGGGGCGACCCAGTACTTC.

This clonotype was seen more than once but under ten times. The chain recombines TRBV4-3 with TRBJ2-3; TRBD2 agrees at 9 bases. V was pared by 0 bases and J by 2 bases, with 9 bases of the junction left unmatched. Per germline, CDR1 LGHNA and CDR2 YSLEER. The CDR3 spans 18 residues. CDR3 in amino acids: CASSQEGPSGGSTDTQYF. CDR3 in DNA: TGCGCCAGCAGCCAAGAAGGGCCCAGCGGGGGGTCCACAGATACGCAGTATTTT.

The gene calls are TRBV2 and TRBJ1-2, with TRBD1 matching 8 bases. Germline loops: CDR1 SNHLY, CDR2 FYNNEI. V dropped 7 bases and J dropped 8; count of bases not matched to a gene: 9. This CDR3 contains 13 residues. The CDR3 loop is CASTGQGQYGYTF. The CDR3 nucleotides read TGTGCCAGCACCGGACAGGGACAATACGGCTACACCTTC. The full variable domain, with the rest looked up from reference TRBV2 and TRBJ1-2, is EPEVTQTPSHQVTQMGQEVILRCVPISNHLYFYWYRQILGQKVEFLVSFYNNEISEKSEIFDDQFSVERPDGSNFTLKIRSTKLEDSAMYFCASTGQGQYGYTFGSGTRLTVV.